This TCR beta chain originates from a study of graft-versus-host responses after intestinal transplantation (dated by TCRdb to the early 2020s). About the investigation overall: Recipients received multivisceral, liver-intestinal, or isolated intestinal transplants. All recipients received anti-thymocyte globulin induction followed by maintenance tacrolimus and steroids for about three years. After intestinal transplantation, graft-versus-host and host-versus-graft alloreactive T cell clones in the graft, circulation and bone marrow were tracked using bulk TCR-beta CDR3 sequencing. Alloreactive clones were identified by sequencing pre-transplant mixed lymphocyte reaction products and comparing them with unstimulated pre-transplant donor and recipient T cells. The cohort enrolled 24 intestinal transplant recipients, one of whom was a retransplant, and a few patients without pretransplant specimens were excluded. A peak of at least 4% donor T cells among recipient peripheral blood mononuclear cells was the definition used for donor T cell macrochimerism. Rather than being sequenced by the commercial service, samples from a few later patients were sequenced in-house on an Illumina MiSeq and processed with MiXCR.

The study at large found these results: Early after transplant, declines in HvG clones were associated with peak levels of circulating GvH clones. The conclusions were limited by the relatively low number and heterogeneity of the intestinal transplant patients. High GvH to HvG T cell clonal ratios were observed in the allografts of patients with donor T cell macrochimerism. GvH clones were found in recipient bone marrow, and some of the GvH clones appeared earlier in ileal mucosa or blood, which is consistent with an intestinal mucosal origin.

Intraepithelial and lamina propria lymphocytes were isolated from graft specimens using dithiothreitol, EDTA incubations and collagenase D digestion. Bulk TCR-beta sequencing was performed on serial intestinal graft biopsy specimens collected as late as 600 days after transplant. Comments on this clone: It has no known antigen specificity. The sample holds no much larger clone one base away, and base qualities are not on file.

Sequences SNHLY (CDR1) and FYNNEI (CDR2) are obtained from the germline V gene. Germline trimming amounts to 4 bases on V and 2 bases on J, with 8 as the count of junction bases outside the gene matches. Reading from cysteine to phenylalanine, the CDR3 counts 18 amino acids. CDR3 DNA only is kept here, 54 bases in frame from base 1. The library was produced with the immunoSEQ multiplex PCR assay. Adaptive Biotechnologies carried out high-throughput TCR-beta CDR3 sequencing of genomic DNA for most patients. From the authors' description of their analysis: Adaptive's ImmunoSEQ software was the source of the TCR sequencing data for about 17 patients, while three other patients were processed with MiXCR and VDJtools. CDR3 nucleotide sequences shared by donor and recipient were removed because the origin of these sequences could not be assigned. To be classed as alloreactive, a clone needed at least 2-fold expansion over unstimulated cells and a minimum CFSE-low frequency of 0.002% (template counts) or 0.001% (read counts). Clones detected in sequenced pre-transplant spleen, lymph node, or MLR CFSE-low populations of the donor or recipient were defined as mappable. Cumulative frequency of alloreactive clones was calculated as a percentage of all sequences weighted by copy number. What TCRdb holds here is the immuneACCESS table cut down to in-frame rearrangements. Part of the clones is not present; checked against another copy, under half of the missing clones reflect an unresolved V gene, and the others are unexplained. D and trimming were read from the DNA, whereas the V and J calls and clone size are those reported in that table. In all, the sample holds approximately 15,000 clones, and roughly 69% of those were seen once. Together, the top ten hold more than 7% of the sample.

The chain is assembled from TRBV2 and TRBJ2-5; 15 bases in the middle match TRBD2. The sample was ileum tissue, taken around 95 weeks after intestinal transplantation. The clonotype originates from a human patient who received an intestinal transplant, so some T cells may come from the graft donor. The DNA sequence reads TGTGCCAGCAGTGGTCCCGGGACTAGCGGGGGGCGGCAAGAGACCCAGTACTTC. Its protein product is CASSGPGTSGGRQETQYF.